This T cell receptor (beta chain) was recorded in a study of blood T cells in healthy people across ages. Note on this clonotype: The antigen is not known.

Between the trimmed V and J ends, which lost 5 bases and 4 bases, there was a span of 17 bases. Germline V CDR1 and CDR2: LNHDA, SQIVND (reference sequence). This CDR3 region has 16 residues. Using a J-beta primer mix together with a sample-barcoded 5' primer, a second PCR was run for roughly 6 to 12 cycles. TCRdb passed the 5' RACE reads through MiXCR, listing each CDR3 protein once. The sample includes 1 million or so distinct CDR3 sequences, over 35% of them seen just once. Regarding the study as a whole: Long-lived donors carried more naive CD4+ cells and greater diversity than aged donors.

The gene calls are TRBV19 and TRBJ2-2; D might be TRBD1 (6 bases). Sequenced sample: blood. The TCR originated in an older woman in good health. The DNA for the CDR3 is TGTGCCAGTAGTTCACAGGGCGGCTTGCCCACCGGGGAGCTGTTTTTT. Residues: CASSSQGGLPTGELFF.